This T cell receptor beta chain was profiled in a study of breast tumors, draining lymph nodes, adjacent tissues. A single record per CDR3 protein comes from TCRdb applying MiXCR to the multiplex PCR reads. Among 66,000 or so distinct CDR3 sequences listed, about 40% were seen once. The CDR3 contains 14 residues. Per germline, CDR1 SGDLS and CDR2 YYNGEE. V was pared by 2 bases and J by 3 bases, with 1 base of the junction left unmatched. Material for sequencing was breast tumor tissue. The J gene is TRBJ1-1, the V gene TRBV9, with 10 bases fitting TRBD1. This receptor was obtained from a female donor with breast cancer. Some clones in this sample may be carry-over from other donors' samples. CDR3 nucleotides: TGTGCCAGCAGCGTCGGGACAGGGGACACTGAAGCTTTCTTT. Encoded protein: CASSVGTGDTEAFF. The variable domain in full, completed from reference TRBV9 and TRBJ1-1, reads DSGVTQTPKHLITATGQRVTLRCSPRSGDLSVYWYQQSLDQGLQFLIQYYNGEERAKGNILERFSAQQFPDLHSELNLSSLELGDSALYFCASSVGTGDTEAFFGQGTRLTVV.